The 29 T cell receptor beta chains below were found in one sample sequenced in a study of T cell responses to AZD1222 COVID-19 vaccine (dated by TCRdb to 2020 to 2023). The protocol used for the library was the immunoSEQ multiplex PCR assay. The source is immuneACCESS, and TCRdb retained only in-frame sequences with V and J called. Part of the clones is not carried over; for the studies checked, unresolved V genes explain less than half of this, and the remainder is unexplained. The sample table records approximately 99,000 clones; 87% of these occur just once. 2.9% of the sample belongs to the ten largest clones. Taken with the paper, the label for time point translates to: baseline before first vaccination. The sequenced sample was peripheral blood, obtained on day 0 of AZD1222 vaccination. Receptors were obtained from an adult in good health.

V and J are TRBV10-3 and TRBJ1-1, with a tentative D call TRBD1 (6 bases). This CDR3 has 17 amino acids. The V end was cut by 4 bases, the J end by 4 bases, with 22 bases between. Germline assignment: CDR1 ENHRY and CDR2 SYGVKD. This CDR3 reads CAISGVAGETLVTEAFF. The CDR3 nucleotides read TGTGCCATCAGTGGTGTGGCAGGGGAAACCTTGGTCACTGAAGCTTTCTTT.

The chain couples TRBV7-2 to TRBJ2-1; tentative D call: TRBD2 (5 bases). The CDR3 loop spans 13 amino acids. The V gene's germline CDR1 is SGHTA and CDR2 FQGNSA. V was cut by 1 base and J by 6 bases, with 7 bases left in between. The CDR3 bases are TGTGCCAGCAGCTTAGTCGGGGTCAATGAGCAGTTCTTC. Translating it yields CASSLVGVNEQFF.

CDR3 loop: CASSISGGWTEAFF. Written as DNA, the CDR3 is TGTGCCAGTAGTATCTCAGGGGGGTGGACTGAAGCTTTCTTT. V and J are TRBV19 and TRBJ1-1, with 7 positions matching TRBD1. V lost 3 bases to trimming and J lost 5 bases; unmatched junction nucleotides: 6. CDR3 size: 14 residues. Germline assignment: CDR1 LNHDA and CDR2 SQIVND (reference sequence).

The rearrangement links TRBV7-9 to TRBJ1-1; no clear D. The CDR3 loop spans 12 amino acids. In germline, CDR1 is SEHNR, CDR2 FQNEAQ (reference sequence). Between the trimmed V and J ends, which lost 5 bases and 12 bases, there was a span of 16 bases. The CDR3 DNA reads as TGTGCCAGCAGCGCCAACCTCCCGAGGCCTTTCTTT. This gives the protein CASSANLPRPFF.

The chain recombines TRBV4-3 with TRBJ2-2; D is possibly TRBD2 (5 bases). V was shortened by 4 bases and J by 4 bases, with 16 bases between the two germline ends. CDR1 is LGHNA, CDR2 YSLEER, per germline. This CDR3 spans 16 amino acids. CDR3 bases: TGCGCCAGCAGCCCGCAAGGTGGGAGAAGCACCGGGGAGCTGTTTTTT. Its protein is CASSPQGGRSTGELFF.

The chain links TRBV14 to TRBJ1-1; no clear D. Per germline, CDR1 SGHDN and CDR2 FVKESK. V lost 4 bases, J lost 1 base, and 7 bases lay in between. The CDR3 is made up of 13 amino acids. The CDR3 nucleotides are TGTGCCAGCAGCCTGGCCCAGAACACTGAAGCTTTCTTT. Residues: CASSLAQNTEAFF.

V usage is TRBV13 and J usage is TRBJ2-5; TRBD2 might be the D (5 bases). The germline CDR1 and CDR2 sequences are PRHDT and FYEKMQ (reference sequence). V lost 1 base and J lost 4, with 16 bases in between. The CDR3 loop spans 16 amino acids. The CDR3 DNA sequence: TGTGCCAGCAGCTTAGCCGGGATGGGGTTCGGAGAGACCCAGTACTTC. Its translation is CASSLAGMGFGETQYF.

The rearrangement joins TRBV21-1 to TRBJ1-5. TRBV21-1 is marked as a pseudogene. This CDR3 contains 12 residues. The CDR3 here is CASSKRAEPQHF. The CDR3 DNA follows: TGTGCCAGCAGCAAACGGGCAGAGCCCCAGCATTTT.

CDR3: CASSPGRIQETQYF. The CDR3 DNA reads as TGTGCCAGTAGCCCTGGCAGGATACAAGAGACCCAGTACTTC. The rearrangement links TRBV19 to TRBJ2-5; D is unclear. Germline CDR1 LNHDA, CDR2 SQIVND (reference sequence). CDR3 length equals 14 residues. Trimming shortened V by 6 bases and J by 2 bases, and 13 bases separated the two germline ends.

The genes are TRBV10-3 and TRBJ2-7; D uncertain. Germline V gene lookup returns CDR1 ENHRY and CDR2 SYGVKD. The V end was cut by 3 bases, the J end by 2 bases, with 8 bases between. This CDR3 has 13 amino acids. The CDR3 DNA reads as TGTGCCATCAGTGATTCCGATGCCTACGAGCAGTACTTC. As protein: CAISDSDAYEQYF.

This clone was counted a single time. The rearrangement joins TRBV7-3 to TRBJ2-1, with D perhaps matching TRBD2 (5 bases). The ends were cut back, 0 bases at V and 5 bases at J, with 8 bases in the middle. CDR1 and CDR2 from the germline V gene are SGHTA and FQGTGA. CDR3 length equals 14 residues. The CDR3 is CASSLTASHNEQFF. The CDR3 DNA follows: TGTGCCAGCAGCTTAACGGCTAGCCACAATGAGCAGTTCTTC.

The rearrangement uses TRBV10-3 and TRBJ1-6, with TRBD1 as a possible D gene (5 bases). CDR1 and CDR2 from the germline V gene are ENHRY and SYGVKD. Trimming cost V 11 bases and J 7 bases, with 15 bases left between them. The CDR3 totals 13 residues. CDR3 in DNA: TGTGCCGCCGGGGGACTGTCAAATTCACCCCTCCACTTT. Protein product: CAAGGLSNSPLHF.

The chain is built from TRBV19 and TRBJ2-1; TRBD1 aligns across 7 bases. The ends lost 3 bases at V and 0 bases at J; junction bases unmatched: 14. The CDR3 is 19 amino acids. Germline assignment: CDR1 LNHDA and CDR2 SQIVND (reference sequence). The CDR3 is CASSIKTGMSPSSYNEQFF. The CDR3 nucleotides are TGTGCCAGTAGTATCAAGACAGGGATGAGTCCCAGCTCCTACAATGAGCAGTTCTTC.

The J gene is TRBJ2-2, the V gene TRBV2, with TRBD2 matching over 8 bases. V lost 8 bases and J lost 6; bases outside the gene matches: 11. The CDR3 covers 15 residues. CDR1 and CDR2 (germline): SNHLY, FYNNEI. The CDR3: CASASEAGEAGELFF. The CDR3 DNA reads TGTGCCAGCGCGTCGGAAGCGGGAGAAGCCGGGGAGCTGTTTTTT.

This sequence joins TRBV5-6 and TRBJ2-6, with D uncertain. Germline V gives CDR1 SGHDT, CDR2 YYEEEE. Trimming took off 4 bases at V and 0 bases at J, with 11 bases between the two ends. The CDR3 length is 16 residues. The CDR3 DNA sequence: TGTGCCAGCAGCATAGGACCCGGCTCTGGGGCCAACGTCCTGACTTTC. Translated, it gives CASSIGPGSGANVLTF.

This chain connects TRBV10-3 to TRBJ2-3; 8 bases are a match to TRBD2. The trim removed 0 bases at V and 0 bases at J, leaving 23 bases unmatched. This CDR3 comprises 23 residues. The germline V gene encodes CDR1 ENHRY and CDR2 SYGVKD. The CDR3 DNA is TGTGCCATCAGTGAGTCCGCCTTTGGAAGGGAAAACCCTAGCGGGCATAGCACAGATACGCAGTATTTT. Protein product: CAISESAFGRENPSGHSTDTQYF.

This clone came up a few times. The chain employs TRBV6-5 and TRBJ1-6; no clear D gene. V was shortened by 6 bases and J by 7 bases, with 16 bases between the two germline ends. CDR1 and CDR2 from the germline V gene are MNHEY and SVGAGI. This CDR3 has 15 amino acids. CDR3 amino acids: CASSPEGSGNSPLHF. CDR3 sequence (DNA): TGTGCCAGCAGCCCAGAGGGATCGGGCAATTCACCCCTCCACTTT.

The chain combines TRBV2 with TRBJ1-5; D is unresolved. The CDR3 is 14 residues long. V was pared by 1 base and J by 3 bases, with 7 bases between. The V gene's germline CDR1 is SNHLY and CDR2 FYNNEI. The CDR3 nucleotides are TGTGCCAGCAGTGAAGGGTCAGTCAATCAGCCCCAGCATTTT. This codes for CASSEGSVNQPQHF.

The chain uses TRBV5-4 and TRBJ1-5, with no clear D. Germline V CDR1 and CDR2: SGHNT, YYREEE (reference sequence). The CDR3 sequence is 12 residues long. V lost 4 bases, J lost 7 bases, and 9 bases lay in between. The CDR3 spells CASSITGQPQHF. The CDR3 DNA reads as TGTGCCAGCAGCATTACGGGGCAGCCCCAGCATTTT.

CDR3 residues: CASSVQGANQPQHF. The CDR3 DNA is TGTGCCAGTAGTGTACAGGGGGCCAATCAGCCCCAGCATTTT. The gene calls are TRBV19 and TRBJ1-5; TRBD1 agrees at 9 bases. The V gene's germline CDR1 is LNHDA and CDR2 SQIVND (reference sequence). Trimming took 5 bases from V and 3 from J; bases not matched to a gene: 2. The CDR3 runs to 14 residues.

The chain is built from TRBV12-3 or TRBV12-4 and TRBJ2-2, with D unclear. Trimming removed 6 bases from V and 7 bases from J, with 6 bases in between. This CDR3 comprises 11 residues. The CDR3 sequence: CASSNLGELFF. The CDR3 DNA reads TGTGCCAGCAGCAACCTCGGGGAGCTGTTTTTT.

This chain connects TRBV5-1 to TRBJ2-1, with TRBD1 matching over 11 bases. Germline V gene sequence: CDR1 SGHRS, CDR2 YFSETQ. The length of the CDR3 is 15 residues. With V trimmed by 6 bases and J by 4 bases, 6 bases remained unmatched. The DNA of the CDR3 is TGCGCCAGCAACCCCGGGACAGGGGGGTACAATGAGCAGTTCTTC. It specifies CASNPGTGGYNEQFF.

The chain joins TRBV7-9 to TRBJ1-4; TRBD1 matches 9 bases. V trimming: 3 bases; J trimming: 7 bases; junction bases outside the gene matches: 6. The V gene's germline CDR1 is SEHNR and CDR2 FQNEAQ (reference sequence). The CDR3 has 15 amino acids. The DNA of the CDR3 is TGTGCCAGCAGCTTGGGACAGGGCGACGGTGAAAAACTGTTTTTT. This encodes CASSLGQGDGEKLFF. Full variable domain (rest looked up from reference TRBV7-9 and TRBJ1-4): DTGVSQNPRHKITKRGQNVTFRCDPISEHNRLYWYRQTLGQGPEFLTYFQNEAQLEKSRLLSDRFSAERPKGSFSTLEIQRTEQGDSAMYLCASSLGQGDGEKLFFGSGTQLSVL.

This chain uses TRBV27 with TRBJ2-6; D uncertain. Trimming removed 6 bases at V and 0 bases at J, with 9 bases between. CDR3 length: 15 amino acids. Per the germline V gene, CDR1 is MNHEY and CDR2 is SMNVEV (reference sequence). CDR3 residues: CASSPRFSGANVLTF. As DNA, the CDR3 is TGTGCCAGCAGCCCCCGTTTCTCTGGGGCCAACGTCCTGACTTTC.

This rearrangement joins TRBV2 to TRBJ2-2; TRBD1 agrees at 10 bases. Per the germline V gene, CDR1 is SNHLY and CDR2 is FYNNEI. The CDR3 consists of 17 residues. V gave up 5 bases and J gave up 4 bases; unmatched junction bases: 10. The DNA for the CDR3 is TGTGCCAGCAGTACTAATGACAGGGGGCGTGCCACCGGGGAGCTGTTTTTT. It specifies CASSTNDRGRATGELFF.

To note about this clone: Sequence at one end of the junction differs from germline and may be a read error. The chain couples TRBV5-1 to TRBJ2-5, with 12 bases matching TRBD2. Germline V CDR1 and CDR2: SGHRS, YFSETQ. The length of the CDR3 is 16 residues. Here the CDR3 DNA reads TGTGCCAGCAGCTACTCTAGCGGGAGGGCCGGGGAGACCCAGTACTTC. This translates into CASSYSSGRAGETQYF.

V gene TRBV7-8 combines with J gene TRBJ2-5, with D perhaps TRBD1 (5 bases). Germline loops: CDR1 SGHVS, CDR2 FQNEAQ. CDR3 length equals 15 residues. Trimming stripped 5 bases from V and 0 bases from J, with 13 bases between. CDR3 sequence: CASSEARQNQETQYF. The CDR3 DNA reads TGTGCCAGCAGCGAGGCCCGACAGAACCAAGAGACCCAGTACTTC.

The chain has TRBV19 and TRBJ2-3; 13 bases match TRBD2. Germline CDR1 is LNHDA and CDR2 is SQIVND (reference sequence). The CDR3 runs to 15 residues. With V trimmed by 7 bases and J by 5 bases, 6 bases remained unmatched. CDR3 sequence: CASKLAGGRRDTQYF. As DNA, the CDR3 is TGTGCCAGTAAACTAGCGGGAGGGCGTAGAGATACGCAGTATTTT.

The CDR3 DNA reads as TGTGCCAGCACCCCGGGACAGGGCTATGGCTACACCTTC. This sequence encodes CASTPGQGYGYTF. J is TRBJ1-2 and V is TRBV6-5, with 9 bases aligning to TRBD1. Trimming cost V 7 bases and J 4 bases; bases outside gene matches: 4. The CDR3 is made up of 13 amino acids. Germline lookup yields CDR1 MNHEY and CDR2 SVGAGI.